The clone carrying this T cell receptor (beta chain) was observed a single time. The table came from immunoSEQ multiplex PCR; TCRdb's copy has only in-frame clones and leaves some out. Among hundreds of thousands of clones listed, around 81% were seen once. Those enrolled, adults aged 18 to 89 years, came from fewer than 25 US areas. The data belong to a study of blood T cell repertoires in COVID-19. Study summary: Nucleic acid was either cDNA or gDNA, and it came from T cells, B-cell-depleted T cells, or PBMCs.

The sequence was obtained from a man aged 25 to 40 with acute COVID-19. The sequencing sample was made of PBMCs or T cells enriched from blood (not recorded which).

For the CDR3, the DNA is TGCGCCAGCAGTGAAAGTGGGGGCGCAAATGGCTACACCTTC. Translation gives CASSESGGANGYTF. The V gene is TRBV10-2, the J gene TRBJ1-2, with a tentative D call TRBD1 (6 bases). This CDR3 has 14 residues. Germline CDR1 WSHSY, CDR2 SAAADI. V lost 3 bases and J lost 6, with 14 bases in between.